This T cell receptor (beta chain) was identified during a study of cytomegalovirus exposure and HLA in healthy donors. Use of 60 Vbeta and 13 Jbeta primers characterized the PCR. The table came from immunoSEQ multiplex PCR; TCRdb's copy has only in-frame clones and leaves some out. The sample holds approximately 140,000 clones, 70% to 85% seen once. Study-level findings and limits: Sequencing depth across donors, presence/absence analyses assumed, was roughly uniform. In a later analysis, an Asian-associated ancestry cluster reportedly showed fewer N-insertions than the 666-donor mean. Highest at DRB1 and lowest at HLA-C, TCR association rates differed among HLA loci in a later analysis.

With regard to this clone: Its specificity is not known.

Healthy bone marrow donors made up the donors. This clonotype was sampled from a woman aged 55-69 years in good health and CMV-seropositive. Material: PBMCs.

The CDR3 loop reads CASRKSQGRGNTIYF. The CDR3 DNA reads as TGTGCCAGTAGAAAGTCACAGGGACGTGGAAACACCATATATTTT. This chain uses TRBV19 with TRBJ1-3, with D maybe TRBD1 (6 bases). Germline V gives CDR1 LNHDA, CDR2 SQIVND (reference sequence). Trimming took 6 bases from V and 3 from J, leaving 15 bases between them. The CDR3 extends over 15 amino acids.